This TCR beta chain was identified in a study of CD8 T cells in Susac syndrome. Treatment-naive patients with stable or active relapsing-remitting disease were the multiple sclerosis controls. The TEMRA cells underwent FACS enrichment, while the CD8+ and CD4+ T cells underwent negative isolation. The V gene lost 7 bases and the J gene lost 0 bases, with 8 bases spanning the gap. The CDR3 has 12 amino acids. CDR1 is SQVTM and CDR2 is ANQGSEA in the germline V gene. RNA amounts of about 0.45 to 1 ug underwent reverse transcription with random hexamers. Amplification of TCR beta CDR3 used immunoSEQ multiplex PCR across 54 Vbeta and 13 Jbeta. MiXCR was run by TCRdb on the immunoSEQ multiplex PCR reads, yielding one entry per CDR3 protein. Among roughly 150,000 distinct CDR3 sequences, 95% to 96% were seen once, and the ten largest hold over 0.12%.

Sequenced material: CD8+ T cells from PBMCs. The genes are TRBV29-1 and TRBJ2-3; the D gene is possibly TRBD2 (6 bases). The clonotype was recovered from a human donor with multiple sclerosis. CDR3 sequence: CSAGGSTDTQYF. The DNA for the CDR3 is TGCAGCGCCGGAGGGAGCACAGATACGCAGTATTTT.